A selection of T cell receptor beta chains follows, all from one sample in a study of T cells in Graves' hyperthyroidism and ophthalmopathy. Via MiXCR, TCRdb re-called the multiplex PCR reads, giving one row per CDR3 protein. The sample consists of over 300,000 distinct CDR3 sequences, roughly 13% of them appearing once. The specimen sequenced was blood. These receptors all come from a woman in her forties with Graves' ophthalmopathy. CDR3s include the opening cysteine and the closing phenylalanine or tryptophan. Fields, in order: clone size, V gene, D gene, J gene, CDR3 DNA, CDR3 protein. A D gene is named only where the DNA matches it firmly. Not all rows give a size; the values are once, few, many and, for expanded clones, a class.

abundance: NA
v_gene: TRBV6-1
d_gene: TRBD1
j_gene: TRBJ2-5
CDR3nt: TGTGCCAGCAGTTCCACCGACAGGGGGGGGGAGACCCAGTACTTC
CDR3aa: CASSSTDRGGETQYF

abundance: many
v_gene: TRBV12-3/TRBV12-4
d_gene: TRBD1
j_gene: TRBJ1-2
CDR3nt: TGTGCCAGCAGCGACAGGGGGCGTAGGGGCTACACCTTC
CDR3aa: CASSDRGRRGYTF

abundance: many
v_gene: TRBV11-2
d_gene: NA
j_gene: TRBJ2-7
CDR3nt: TGTGCCAGCAGCCCACTCGGCACCTACGAGCAGTACTTC
CDR3aa: CASSPLGTYEQYF

abundance: NA
v_gene: TRBV11-2
d_gene: TRBD1
j_gene: TRBJ2-5
CDR3nt: TGTGCCAGCAGGCGAGCGATTGGGACAGCCCAAGAGACCCAGTACTTC
CDR3aa: CASRRAIGTAQETQYF

abundance: many
v_gene: TRBV18
d_gene: NA
j_gene: TRBJ1-1
CDR3nt: TGTGCCAGCTCACCACAGGGGCTCACTGAAGCTTTCTTT
CDR3aa: CASSPQGLTEAFF

abundance: many
v_gene: TRBV6-1
d_gene: NA
j_gene: TRBJ2-2
CDR3nt: TGTGCCAGCACCTCTTTCACCGGGGAGCTGTTTTTT
CDR3aa: CASTSFTGELFF

abundance: many
v_gene: TRBV4-1
d_gene: NA
j_gene: TRBJ1-5
CDR3nt: TGCGCCAGCAGCCAACGGGCGGCTAGCAATCAGCCCCAGCATTTT
CDR3aa: CASSQRAASNQPQHF

abundance: NA
v_gene: TRBV6-1
d_gene: NA
j_gene: TRBJ1-5
CDR3nt: TGTGTCAGCAGTGAAGTCGGAGGGGGACAGCCCCAGCATTTT
CDR3aa: CVSSEVGGGQPQHF

abundance: few
v_gene: TRBV2
d_gene: NA
j_gene: TRBJ2-1
CDR3nt: TGTGCCAGCAGCAAGGACCCAAGTTACAGGTGGCAGTTCTTC
CDR3aa: CASSKDPSYRWQFF

abundance: many
v_gene: TRBV6-1
d_gene: NA
j_gene: TRBJ2-7
CDR3nt: TGTGCCAGCAGCGTTAGTTCCGGGACGGTGACCTACGAGCAGTACTTC
CDR3aa: CASSVSSGTVTYEQYF

abundance: many
v_gene: TRBV2
d_gene: NA
j_gene: TRBJ1-6
CDR3nt: TGTGCCAGCGGCATGGAGGGTAATTCACCCCTCCACTTT
CDR3aa: CASGMEGNSPLHF

abundance: NA
v_gene: TRBV5-1
d_gene: TRBD2
j_gene: TRBJ2-1
CDR3nt: TGCGCCAGCAGTTATCTACTAGCGGGGAAAACCTACAATGAGCAGTTCTTC
CDR3aa: CASSYLLAGKTYNEQFF

abundance: NA
v_gene: TRBV14
d_gene: NA
j_gene: TRBJ2-2
CDR3nt: TGTGCCAGCAGCCAAGAAGAGGGTCCCACCGGGGAGCTGTTTTTT
CDR3aa: CASSQEEGPTGELFF

abundance: NA
v_gene: TRBV20-1
d_gene: NA
j_gene: TRBJ1-1
CDR3nt: TGCAGTGCTAGACCGGGGGGAACGGCTGAAGCTTTCTTT
CDR3aa: CSARPGGTAEAFF

abundance: many
v_gene: TRBV28
d_gene: NA
j_gene: TRBJ1-5
CDR3nt: TGTGCCAGCAGTTCAAGACAGGATCTCTATAGCAATCAGCCCCAGCATTTT
CDR3aa: CASSSRQDLYSNQPQHF

abundance: many
v_gene: TRBV6-1
d_gene: TRBD1
j_gene: TRBJ2-1
CDR3nt: TGTGCCAGCAGTGGACAACAGGGGGCTGGGAGCAATGAGCAGTTCTTC
CDR3aa: CASSGQQGAGSNEQFF

abundance: many
v_gene: TRBV29-1
d_gene: TRBD1
j_gene: TRBJ2-1
CDR3nt: TGCAGCGTTGAAGGTGACAGGGTATTCGGCAGCAGATACAATGAGCAGTTCTTC
CDR3aa: CSVEGDRVFGSRYNEQFF

abundance: many
v_gene: TRBV7-6
d_gene: NA
j_gene: TRBJ1-5
CDR3nt: TGTGCCAGCAGCCTGGGGGGGCGGCAAGGACAGCCCCAGCATTTT
CDR3aa: CASSLGGRQGQPQHF

abundance: NA
v_gene: TRBV7-7
d_gene: TRBD2
j_gene: TRBJ2-2
CDR3nt: TGTGCTAGCAGCTCCTCACAGACTAGCGGGAGGATGTTTTTT
CDR3aa: CASSSSQTSGRMFF

abundance: NA
v_gene: TRBV6-1
d_gene: NA
j_gene: TRBJ1-2
CDR3nt: TGTGCCAGCAGTGAGACTAACTATGGCTACACCTTC
CDR3aa: CASSETNYGYTF

abundance: NA
v_gene: TRBV5-6
d_gene: TRBD1
j_gene: TRBJ1-6
CDR3nt: TGTGCCAGCAGGGCGGGACAGGGGGATTCACCCCTCCACTTT
CDR3aa: CASRAGQGDSPLHF

abundance: many
v_gene: TRBV12-5
d_gene: TRBD1
j_gene: TRBJ2-1
CDR3nt: TGTGCCACCGCCGGAGGGACAGGATTTTACAATGAGCAGTTCTTC
CDR3aa: CATAGGTGFYNEQFF

abundance: once
v_gene: TRBV28
d_gene: NA
j_gene: TRBJ1-2
CDR3nt: TGTGCCAGCAGCCCCAGGGCGTTCAACGGCTACACCTTC
CDR3aa: CASSPRAFNGYTF

abundance: NA
v_gene: TRBV20-1
d_gene: TRBD2
j_gene: TRBJ2-1
CDR3nt: TGCAGTGCCACCCGATCGAGCGGGACGTACAATGAGCAGTTCTTC
CDR3aa: CSATRSSGTYNEQFF

abundance: few
v_gene: TRBV18
d_gene: NA
j_gene: TRBJ2-1
CDR3nt: TGTGCCAGCTCACCACCGTGGCAACAGAGCTCCTACAATGAGCAGTTCTTC
CDR3aa: CASSPPWQQSSYNEQFF

abundance: few
v_gene: TRBV7-2
d_gene: TRBD2
j_gene: TRBJ2-1
CDR3nt: TGTGCCAGCAGCCCTATTAGCGGGAAAGCAAGCAATGAGCAGTTCTTC
CDR3aa: CASSPISGKASNEQFF

abundance: NA
v_gene: TRBV7-9
d_gene: TRBD1
j_gene: TRBJ1-5
CDR3nt: TGTGCCAGCAGCTTAGGGGTCGGGACAGGGGCCAATCAGCCCCAGCATTTT
CDR3aa: CASSLGVGTGANQPQHF